The sequence of this T cell receptor beta chain was determined in a study of blood T cell repertoires in COVID-19. Between the trimmed V and J ends, which lost 4 bases and 0 bases, there was a span of 13 bases. CDR1 SNHLY and CDR2 FYNNEI come from the germline V gene. This CDR3 contains 15 residues. Method: immunoSEQ multiplex PCR; TCRdb's copy keeps in-frame clones and lacks some. The table has 200,000 to 300,000 clones, approximately 90% seen once. Sample: PBMCs or T cells enriched from blood (not recorded which). The chain has TRBV2 and TRBJ2-7, with D possibly TRBD2 on 5 matching bases. The TCR comes from a woman aged 30 to 39 with acute COVID-19. CDR3 loop: CASSVGLGSSYEQYF. For the CDR3, the DNA is TGTGCCAGCAGTGTAGGATTAGGGAGCTCCTACGAGCAGTACTTC.